This T cell receptor (beta chain) was obtained from a study of response to subunit inactivated influenza vaccine. V shed 1 base and J 7 bases; nucleotides not matched to a gene: 9. Looked up from germline, CDR1 is SGHAT and CDR2 is FQNNGV. There are 16 residues in the CDR3. TCRdb re-derived calls from the RT-PCR reads in MiXCR, one entry per CDR3 protein. The sample contains hundreds of thousands of distinct CDR3 sequences, 25% of which appear only once. The source of this sequence is a man in his forties or fifties who received an inactivated influenza vaccine. V gene TRBV11-2 combines with J gene TRBJ2-4; 8 bases match TRBD1. The sequences come from CD4+ T cells sorted from PBMCs, collected around 5 days after vaccination. The CDR3 loop is CASSLVGQGAVNIQYF. CDR3 nucleotides: TGTGCCAGCAGCTTAGTCGGACAGGGTGCGGTGAACATTCAGTACTTC.